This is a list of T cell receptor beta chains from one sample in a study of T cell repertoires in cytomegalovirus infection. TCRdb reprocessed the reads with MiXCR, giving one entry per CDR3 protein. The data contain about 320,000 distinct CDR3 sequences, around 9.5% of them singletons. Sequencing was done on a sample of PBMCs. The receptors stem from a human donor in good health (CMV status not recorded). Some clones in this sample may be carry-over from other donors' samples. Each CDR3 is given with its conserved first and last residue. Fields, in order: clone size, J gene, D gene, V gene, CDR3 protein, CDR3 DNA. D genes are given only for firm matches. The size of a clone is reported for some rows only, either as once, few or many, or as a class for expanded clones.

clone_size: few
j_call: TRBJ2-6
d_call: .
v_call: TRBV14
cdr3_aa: CASSQNWGSLSGANVLTF
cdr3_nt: TGTGCCAGCAGCCAAAACTGGGGCAGTCTCTCTGGGGCCAACGTCCTGACTTTC

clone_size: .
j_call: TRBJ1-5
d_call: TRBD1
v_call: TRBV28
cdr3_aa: CASRTGGSQPQHF
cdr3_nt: TGTGCCAGCAGAACAGGGGGTAGTCAGCCCCAGCATTTT

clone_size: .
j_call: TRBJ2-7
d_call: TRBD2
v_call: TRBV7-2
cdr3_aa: CASSSAGLAVPYEQYF
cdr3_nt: TGTGCCAGCAGCTCTGCGGGACTAGCGGTGCCCTACGAGCAGTACTTC

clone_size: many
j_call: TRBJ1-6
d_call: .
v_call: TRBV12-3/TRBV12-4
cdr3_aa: CASSFLVDSPLHF
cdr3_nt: TGTGCCAGCAGTTTCTTGGTAGATTCACCCCTCCACTTT

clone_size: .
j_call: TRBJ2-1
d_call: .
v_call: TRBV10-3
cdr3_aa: CAISERTNEQFF
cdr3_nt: TGTGCCATCAGTGAGCGGACCAATGAACAGTTCTTC

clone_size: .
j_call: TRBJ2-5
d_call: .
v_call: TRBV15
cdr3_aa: CATSGEGLPVETQYF
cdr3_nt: TGTGCCACCAGCGGAGAGGGACTGCCTGTGGAGACCCAGTACTTC

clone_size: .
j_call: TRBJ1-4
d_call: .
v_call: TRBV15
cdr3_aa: CATSRVRDTNEKLFF
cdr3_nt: TGTGCCACCAGCAGAGTTCGGGACACTAATGAAAAACTGTTTTTT

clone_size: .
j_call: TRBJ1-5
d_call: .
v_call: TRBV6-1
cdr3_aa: CASSYVLQDQPQHF
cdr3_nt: TGTGCCAGCAGTTACGTACTTCAGGATCAGCCCCAGCATTTT

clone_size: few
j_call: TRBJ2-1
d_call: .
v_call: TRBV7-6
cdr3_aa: CASSLAGAKNEQFF
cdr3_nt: TGTGCCAGCAGCTTAGCGGGAGCAAAAAATGAGCAGTTCTTC

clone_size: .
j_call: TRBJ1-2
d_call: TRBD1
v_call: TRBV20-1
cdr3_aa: CSARVPRDRQYGYTF
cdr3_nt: TGCAGTGCTAGGGTCCCCCGGGACAGACAGTATGGCTACACCTTC

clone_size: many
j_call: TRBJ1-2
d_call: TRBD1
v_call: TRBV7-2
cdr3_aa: CASSQGQQGYNGYTF
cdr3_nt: TGTGCCAGCAGCCAGGGTCAACAGGGGTATAATGGCTACACCTTC

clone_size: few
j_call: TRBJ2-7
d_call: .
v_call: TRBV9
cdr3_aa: CASSVGTGRYFYEQYF
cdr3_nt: TGTGCCAGCAGCGTAGGAACAGGGCGTTATTTCTACGAGCAGTACTTC

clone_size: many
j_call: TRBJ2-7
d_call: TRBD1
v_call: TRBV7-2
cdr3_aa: CASSLQGATSYEQYF
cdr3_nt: TGTGCCAGCAGCCTACAGGGGGCTACCTCCTACGAGCAGTACTTC

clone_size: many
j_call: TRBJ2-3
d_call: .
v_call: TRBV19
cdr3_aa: CASSIWGDTQYF
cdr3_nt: TGTGCCAGTAGTATCTGGGGAGATACGCAGTATTTT

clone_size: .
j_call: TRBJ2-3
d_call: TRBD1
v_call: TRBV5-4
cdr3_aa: CASSYEGARADTQYF
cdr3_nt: TGTGCCAGCAGTTATGAGGGGGCGCGGGCAGATACGCAGTATTTT

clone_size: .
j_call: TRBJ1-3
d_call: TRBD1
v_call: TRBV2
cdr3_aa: CASSGRQGSGNTIYF
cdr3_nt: TGTGCCAGCAGTGGCCGACAGGGTTCTGGAAACACCATATATTTT

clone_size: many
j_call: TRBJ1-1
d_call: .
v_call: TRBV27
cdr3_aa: CASSDQVEAFF
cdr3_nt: TGTGCCAGCAGCGATCAAGTTGAAGCTTTCTTT

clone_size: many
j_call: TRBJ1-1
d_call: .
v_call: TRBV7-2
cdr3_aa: CASSYGGTEAFF
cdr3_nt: TGTGCCAGCAGCTATGGAGGGACTGAAGCTTTCTTT

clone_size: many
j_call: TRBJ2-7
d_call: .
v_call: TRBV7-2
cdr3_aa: CASSSAPKYEQYF
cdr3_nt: TGTGCCAGCAGCTCCGCCCCCAAATACGAGCAGTACTTC

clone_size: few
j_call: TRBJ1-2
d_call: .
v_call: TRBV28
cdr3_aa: CASTRWGSNYGYTF
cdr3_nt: TGTGCCAGCACCCGGTGGGGCTCTAACTATGGCTACACCTTC

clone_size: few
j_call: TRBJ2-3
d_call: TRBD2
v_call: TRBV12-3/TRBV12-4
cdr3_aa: CASSWASGGRFSTDTQYF
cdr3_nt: TGTGCCAGCAGTTGGGCTAGCGGGGGCCGCTTTAGCACAGATACGCAGTATTTT

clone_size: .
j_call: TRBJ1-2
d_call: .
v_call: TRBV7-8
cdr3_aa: CASSPRDGTDRYGYTF
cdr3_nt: TGTGCCAGCAGCCCCCGGGACGGGACCGACCGCTATGGCTACACCTTC

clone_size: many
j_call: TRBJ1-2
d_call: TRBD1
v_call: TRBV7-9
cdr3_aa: CASSPRDRDGGYTF
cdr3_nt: TGTGCCAGCAGCCCTAGAGACAGGGATGGAGGCTACACCTTC

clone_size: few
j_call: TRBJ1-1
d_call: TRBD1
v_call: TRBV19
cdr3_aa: CASTPGGRGDTEAFF
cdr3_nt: TGTGCCAGTACGCCAGGGGGCAGGGGAGACACTGAAGCTTTCTTT

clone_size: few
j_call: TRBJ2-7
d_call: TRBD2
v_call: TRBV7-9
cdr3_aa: CASSPSLAGLYEQYF
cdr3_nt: TGTGCCAGCAGCCCTAGTTTAGCGGGACTCTACGAGCAGTACTTC

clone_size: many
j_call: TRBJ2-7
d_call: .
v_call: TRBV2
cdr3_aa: CASRIRHEQYF
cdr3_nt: TGTGCCAGCAGAATTCGGCACGAGCAGTACTTC

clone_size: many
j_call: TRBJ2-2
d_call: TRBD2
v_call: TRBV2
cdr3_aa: CASRPGTSGSPGELFF
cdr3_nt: TGTGCCAGCAGACCCGGGACTAGCGGGAGTCCCGGGGAGCTGTTTTTT

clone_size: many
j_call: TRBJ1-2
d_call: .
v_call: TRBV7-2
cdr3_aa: CASSLDRVYGYTF
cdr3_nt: TGTGCCAGCAGCTTAGACAGAGTCTATGGCTACACCTTC

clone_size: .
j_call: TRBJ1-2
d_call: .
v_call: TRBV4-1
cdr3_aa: CASSHVRVDGYTF
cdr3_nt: TGCGCCAGCAGCCATGTCAGGGTTGATGGCTACACCTTC

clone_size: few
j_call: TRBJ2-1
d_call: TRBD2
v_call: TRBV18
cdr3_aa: CASSPRPGTSGYNEQFF
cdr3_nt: TGTGCCAGCTCACCGCGTCCCGGGACTAGCGGTTACAATGAGCAGTTCTTC

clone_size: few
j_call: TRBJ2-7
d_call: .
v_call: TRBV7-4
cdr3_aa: CASSETVTGVPYEQYF
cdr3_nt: TGTGCCAGCAGCGAAACCGTGACAGGCGTCCCGTACGAGCAGTACTTC

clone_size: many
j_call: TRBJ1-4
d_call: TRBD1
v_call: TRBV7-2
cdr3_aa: CASSLTPGQGNEKLFF
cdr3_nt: TGTGCCAGCAGCTTAACTCCGGGACAGGGGAATGAAAAACTGTTTTTT

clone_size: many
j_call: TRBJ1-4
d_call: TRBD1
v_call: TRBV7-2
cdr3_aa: CASSLMGQGNEKLFF
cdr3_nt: TGTGCCAGCAGCCTTATGGGACAGGGAAATGAAAAACTGTTTTTT

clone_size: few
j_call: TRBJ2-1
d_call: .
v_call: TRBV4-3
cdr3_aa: CASSRGLAPSQFF
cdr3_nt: TGCGCCAGCAGCCGGGGCCTGGCGCCCTCGCAGTTCTTC

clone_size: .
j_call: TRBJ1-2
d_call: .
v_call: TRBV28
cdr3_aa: CASSPNRGVDSYTF
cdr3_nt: TGTGCCAGCAGCCCGAATCGGGGGGTTGACAGCTACACCTTC

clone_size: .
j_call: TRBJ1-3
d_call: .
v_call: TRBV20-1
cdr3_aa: CSARRTDGNTIYF
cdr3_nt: TGCAGTGCTAGAAGGACGGATGGAAACACCATATATTTT

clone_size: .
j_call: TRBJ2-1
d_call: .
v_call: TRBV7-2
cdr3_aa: CASSFTSRGYEQFF
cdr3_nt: TGTGCCAGCAGCTTCACCAGCAGGGGTTATGAGCAGTTCTTC

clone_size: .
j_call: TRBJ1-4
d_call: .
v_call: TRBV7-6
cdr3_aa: CASSLVPGNGEKLFF
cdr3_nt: TGTGCCAGCAGCTTAGTCCCCGGGAACGGTGAAAAACTGTTTTTT

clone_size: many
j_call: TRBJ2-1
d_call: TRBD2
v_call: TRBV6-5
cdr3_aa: CASTKAGGRYNEQFF
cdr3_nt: TGTGCCAGCACGAAAGCGGGGGGGAGGTACAATGAGCAGTTCTTC

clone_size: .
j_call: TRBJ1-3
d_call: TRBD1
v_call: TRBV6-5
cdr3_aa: CASSRYRGPGNTIYF
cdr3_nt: TGTGCCAGCAGTCGATACAGGGGGCCTGGAAACACCATATATTTT

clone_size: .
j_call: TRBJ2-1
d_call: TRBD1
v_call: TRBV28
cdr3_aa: CASSWDREDEQFF
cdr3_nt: TGTGCCAGCAGCTGGGACAGGGAAGATGAGCAGTTCTTC

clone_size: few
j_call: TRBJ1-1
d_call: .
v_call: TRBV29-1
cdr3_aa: CSVPGAGHTEAFF
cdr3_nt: TGCAGCGTTCCGGGAGCCGGCCACACTGAAGCTTTCTTT

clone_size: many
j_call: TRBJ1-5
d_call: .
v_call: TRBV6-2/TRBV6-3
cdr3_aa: CASSWKSEQGYSNQPQHF
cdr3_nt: TGTGCCAGCAGTTGGAAATCGGAACAGGGCTATAGCAATCAGCCCCAGCATTTT

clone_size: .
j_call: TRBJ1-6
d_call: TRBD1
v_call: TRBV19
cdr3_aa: CASKTGRNNSPLHF
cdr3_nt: TGTGCCTCAAAGACAGGGAGAAATAATTCACCCCTCCACTTT

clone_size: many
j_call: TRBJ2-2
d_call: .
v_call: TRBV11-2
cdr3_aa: CASSSPAGANTGELFF
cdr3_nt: TGTGCCAGCAGCTCGCCGGCTGGGGCGAACACCGGGGAGCTGTTTTTT

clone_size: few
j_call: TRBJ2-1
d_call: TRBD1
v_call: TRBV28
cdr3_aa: CASSFLPGQGKVRGSYNEQFF
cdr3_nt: TGTGCCAGCAGTTTCCTACCCGGACAGGGGAAGGTGCGGGGCTCCTACAATGAGCAGTTCTTC

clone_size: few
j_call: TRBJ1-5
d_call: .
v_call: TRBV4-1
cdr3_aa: CASSLTPGHNGGAQHF
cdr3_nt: TGTGCCAGCAGCCTTACCCCAGGACATAACGGGGGAGCCCAGCATTTT

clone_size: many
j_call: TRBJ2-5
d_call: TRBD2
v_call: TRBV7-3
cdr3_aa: CASSLTGSLAGGPAGETQYF
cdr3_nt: TGTGCCAGCAGCTTAACCGGCAGTCTAGCGGGGGGGCCGGCGGGGGAGACCCAGTACTTC

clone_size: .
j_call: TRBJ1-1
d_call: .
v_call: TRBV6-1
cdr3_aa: CASSEGLIEAFF
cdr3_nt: TGTGCCAGCAGTGAGGGCCTAATTGAAGCTTTCTTT

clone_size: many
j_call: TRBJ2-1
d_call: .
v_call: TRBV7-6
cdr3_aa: CASSSPGQGYNEQFF
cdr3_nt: TGTGCCAGCAGCTCCCCGGGACAAGGATACAATGAGCAGTTCTTC

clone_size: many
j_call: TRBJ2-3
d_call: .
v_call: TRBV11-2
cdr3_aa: CASSLRLSVTDTQYF
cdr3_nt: TGTGCCAGCAGCTTACGATTGAGCGTCACAGATACGCAGTATTTT

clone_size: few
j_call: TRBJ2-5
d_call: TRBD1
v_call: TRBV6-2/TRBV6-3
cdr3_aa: CASHQARQGQETQYF
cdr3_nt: TGTGCCAGCCACCAAGCGAGACAGGGTCAAGAGACCCAGTACTTC

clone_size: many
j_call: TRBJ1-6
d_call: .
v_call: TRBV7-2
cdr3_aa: CASSLARPGSSPLHF
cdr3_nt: TGTGCCAGCAGCTTAGCTCGGCCCGGGAGCTCACCCCTCCACTTT